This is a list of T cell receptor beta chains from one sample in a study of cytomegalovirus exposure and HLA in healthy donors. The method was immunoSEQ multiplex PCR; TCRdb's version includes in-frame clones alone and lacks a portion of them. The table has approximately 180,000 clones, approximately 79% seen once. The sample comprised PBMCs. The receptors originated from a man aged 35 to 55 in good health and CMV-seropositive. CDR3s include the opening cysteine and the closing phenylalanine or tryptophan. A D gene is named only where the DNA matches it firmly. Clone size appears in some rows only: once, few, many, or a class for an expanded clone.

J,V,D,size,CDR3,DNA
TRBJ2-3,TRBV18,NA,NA,CASSPPRPGSTDTQYF,TGTGCCAGCTCACCACCGCGTCCGGGTAGCACAGATACGCAGTATTTT
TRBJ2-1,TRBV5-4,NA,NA,CASSFWGGTYNEQFF,TGTGCCAGCAGCTTTTGGGGCGGGACCTACAATGAGCAGTTCTTC
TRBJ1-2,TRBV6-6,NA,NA,CASTGRTASNYGYTF,TGTGCCAGCACCGGGCGGACAGCTTCTAACTATGGCTACACCTTC
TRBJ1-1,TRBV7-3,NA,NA,CASSLGGGRNTEAFF,TGTGCCAGCAGCTTAGGGGGGGGCCGGAACACTGAAGCTTTCTTT
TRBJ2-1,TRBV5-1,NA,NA,CASSFQDNLNEQFF,TGCGCCAGCAGCTTTCAGGACAATCTAAATGAGCAGTTCTTC
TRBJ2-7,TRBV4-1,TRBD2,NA,CASSHQLAGAYEQYF,TGCGCCAGCAGCCACCAGCTAGCGGGAGCCTACGAGCAGTACTTC
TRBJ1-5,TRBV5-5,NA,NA,CASSLGKGSGFGNQPQHF,TGTGCCAGCAGCTTGGGGAAGGGGAGCGGGTTTGGCAATCAGCCCCAGCATTTT
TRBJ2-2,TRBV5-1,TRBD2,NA,CASSRTLAGEPSTTGELFF,TGCGCCAGCAGCAGGACCCTAGCGGGGGAACCCTCGACCACCGGGGAGCTGTTTTTT
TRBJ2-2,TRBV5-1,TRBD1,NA,CASSPFPGTGHGELFF,TGCGCCAGCAGCCCCTTCCCCGGGACAGGGCACGGGGAGCTGTTTTTT
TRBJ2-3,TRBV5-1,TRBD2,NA,CASSLGLAGDTQYF,TGCGCCAGCAGCTTGGGACTAGCGGGGGATACGCAGTATTTT
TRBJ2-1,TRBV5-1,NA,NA,CASSFNSRGEQFF,TGCGCCAGCAGCTTCAACTCCAGAGGTGAGCAGTTCTTC
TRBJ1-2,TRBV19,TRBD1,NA,CASSIVGQAPGYTF,TGTGCCAGTAGTATAGTCGGACAGGCGCCCGGCTACACCTTC
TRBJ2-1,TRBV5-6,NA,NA,CASSAQVSYNEQFF,TGTGCCAGCAGCGCACAGGTTTCCTACAATGAGCAGTTCTTC
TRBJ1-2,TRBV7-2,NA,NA,CASSSTGWDGYTF,TGTGCCAGCAGCTCTACAGGGTGGGATGGCTACACCTTC
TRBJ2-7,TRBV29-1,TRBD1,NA,CSVLGDRDLTYEQYF,TGCAGCGTCCTCGGGGACAGGGACCTCACCTACGAGCAGTACTTC
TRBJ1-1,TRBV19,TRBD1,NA,CASRPRQGLDTEAFF,TGTGCCAGTAGGCCTCGACAGGGATTGGACACTGAAGCTTTCTTT
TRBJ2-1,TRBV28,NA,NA,CASSSGTFHEQFF,TGTGCCAGCAGTAGCGGGACATTTCATGAGCAGTTCTTC
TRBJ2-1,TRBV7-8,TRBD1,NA,CASSFNRGNEQFF,TGTGCCAGCAGCTTCAACAGGGGAAATGAGCAGTTCTTC
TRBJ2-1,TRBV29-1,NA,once,CSVERDRSYNEQFF,TGCAGCGTTGAAAGAGACAGGTCCTACAATGAGCAGTTCTTC
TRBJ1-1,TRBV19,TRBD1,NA,CASRTGQGNLDTEAFF,TGTGCCAGTAGAACGGGACAGGGAAACTTGGACACTGAAGCTTTCTTT
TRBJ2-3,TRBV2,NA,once,CASTLGAGEADTQYF,TGTGCCAGCACCCTGGGGGCGGGAGAGGCAGATACGCAGTATTTT
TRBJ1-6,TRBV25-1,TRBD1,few,CASSDYRGQASPLHF,TGTGCCAGCAGTGACTACAGGGGGCAAGCCTCACCCCTCCACTTT
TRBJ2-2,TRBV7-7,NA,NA,CASSFATGELFF,TGTGCCAGCAGCTTTGCGACCGGGGAGCTGTTTTTT
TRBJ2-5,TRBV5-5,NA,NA,CASSLGGEETQYF,TGTGCCAGCAGCTTAGGCGGAGAGGAGACCCAGTACTTC
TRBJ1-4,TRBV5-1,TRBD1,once,CASSASGTGEEKLFF,TGCGCCAGCAGCGCATCCGGGACAGGGGAAGAAAAACTGTTTTTT
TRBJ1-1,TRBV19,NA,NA,CASSIESGRGEAFF,TGTGCCAGTAGTATAGAGAGCGGGAGGGGAGAAGCTTTCTTT
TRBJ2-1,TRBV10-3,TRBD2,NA,CAISESNRGTSGRYVEQFF,TGTGCCATCAGTGAGTCCAATCGTGGGACTAGCGGGAGGTACGTTGAGCAGTTCTTC
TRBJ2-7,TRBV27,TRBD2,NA,CASSSLLAGDGYEQYF,TGTGCCAGCAGTTCCCTCCTAGCGGGAGACGGCTACGAGCAGTACTTC
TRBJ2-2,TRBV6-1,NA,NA,CASRIWRENTGELFF,TGTGCCAGCAGGATCTGGCGGGAGAACACCGGGGAGCTGTTTTTT
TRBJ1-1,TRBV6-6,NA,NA,CASSYEPSNTEAFF,TGTGCCAGCAGTTACGAGCCATCGAACACTGAAGCTTTCTTT
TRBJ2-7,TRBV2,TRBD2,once,CASKPGLAAGGSYEQYF,TGTGCCAGCAAGCCGGGACTAGCCGCGGGAGGAAGCTACGAGCAGTACTTC
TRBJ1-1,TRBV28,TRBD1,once,CASSLYGTGVAFF,TGTGCCAGCAGTTTATATGGGACAGGGGTCGCTTTCTTT
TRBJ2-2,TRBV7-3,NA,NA,CASSLNGGNTGELFF,TGTGCCAGCAGCTTAAACGGGGGGAACACCGGGGAGCTGTTTTTT
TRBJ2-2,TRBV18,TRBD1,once,CASSISGTGLPGELFF,TGTGCCAGCTCTATCTCCGGGACAGGGCTCCCCGGGGAGCTGTTTTTT
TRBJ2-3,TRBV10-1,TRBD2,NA,CASSAFGTSGRATNTQYF,TGCGCCAGCAGTGCCTTCGGGACTAGCGGGAGGGCCACAAATACGCAGTATTTT
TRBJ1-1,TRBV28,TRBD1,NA,CASSQQGARAFF,TGTGCCAGCAGTCAACAGGGGGCGCGGGCTTTCTTT
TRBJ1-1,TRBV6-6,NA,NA,CASSYDTAGNTEAFF,TGTGCCAGCAGTTACGACACGGCCGGGAACACTGAAGCTTTCTTT
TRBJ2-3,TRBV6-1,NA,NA,CASSAGVATPDTQYF,TGTGCCAGCAGTGCGGGTGTGGCTACCCCAGATACGCAGTATTTT
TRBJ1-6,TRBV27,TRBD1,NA,CASSLIGTGRSPLHF,TGTGCCAGCAGTTTAATCGGGACAGGCAGGTCACCCCTCCACTTT
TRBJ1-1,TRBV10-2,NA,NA,CASSESAAELNKAFF,TGCGCCAGCAGTGAGTCGGCGGCAGAACTCAACAAAGCTTTCTTT
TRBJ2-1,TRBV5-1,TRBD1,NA,CASSGGQGVIGEQFF,TGCGCCAGCAGCGGTGGACAGGGGGTGATAGGGGAGCAGTTCTTC
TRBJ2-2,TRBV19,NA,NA,CASSMWQITGELFF,TGTGCCAGTAGTATGTGGCAGATCACCGGGGAGCTGTTTTTT
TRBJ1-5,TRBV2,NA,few,CASSLQGRHQPQHF,TGTGCCAGCAGCCTACAGGGAAGGCATCAGCCCCAGCATTTT
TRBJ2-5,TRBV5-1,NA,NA,CASSFSLGGEETQYF,TGCGCCAGCAGCTTCTCCCTTGGGGGCGAAGAGACCCAGTACTTC
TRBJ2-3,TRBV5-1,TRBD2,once,CASSGPTGGTDTQYF,TGCGCCAGCAGCGGACCGACCGGGGGGACAGATACGCAGTATTTT
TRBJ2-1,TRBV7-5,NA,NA,CARSPGTSGKTLSGQFF,TGTGCCAGAAGCCCTGGGACTAGCGGGAAGACCCTATCGGGGCAGTTCTTC
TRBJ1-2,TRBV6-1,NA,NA,CASSPTVDNYGYTF,TGTGCCAGCAGCCCCACAGTAGATAACTATGGCTACACCTTC
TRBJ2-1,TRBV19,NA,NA,CASKVGRGNEQFF,TGTGCCAGTAAGGTTGGAAGGGGCAATGAGCAGTTCTTC
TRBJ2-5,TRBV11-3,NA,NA,CASSPTGDGTQYF,TGTGCCAGCAGCCCCACGGGGGATGGGACCCAGTACTTC
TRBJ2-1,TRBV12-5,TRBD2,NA,CASGLWTSGRSYNEQFF,TGTGCTAGTGGCCTGTGGACTAGCGGGAGGTCCTACAATGAGCAGTTCTTC
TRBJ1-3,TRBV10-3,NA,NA,CAISEDRTSGNTIYF,TGTGCCATCAGCGAAGACAGGACCTCTGGAAACACCATATATTTT
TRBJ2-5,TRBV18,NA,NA,CASSPPGETQYF,TGTGCCAGCTCACCCCCCGGGGAGACCCAGTACTTC
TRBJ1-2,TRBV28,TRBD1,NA,CASSTDRGFVKDGYTF,TGTGCCAGCAGCACGGACAGGGGGTTTGTGAAGGATGGCTACACCTTC
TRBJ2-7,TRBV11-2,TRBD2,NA,CASSLYQREEYF,TGTGCCAGCAGCTTATACCAGCGGGAGGAGTACTTC
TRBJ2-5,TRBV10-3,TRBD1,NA,CAIKEGTEQETQYF,TGTGCCATCAAAGAAGGGACAGAACAAGAGACCCAGTACTTC
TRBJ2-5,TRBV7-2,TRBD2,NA,CASSLDREGSQYF,TGTGCCAGCAGCTTAGACCGGGAGGGTTCCCAGTACTTC
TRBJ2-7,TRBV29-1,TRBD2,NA,CSVGSWGLADYEQYF,TGCAGCGTGGGGAGTTGGGGACTAGCGGATTACGAGCAGTACTTC
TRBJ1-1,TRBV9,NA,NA,CASSVRGLNTEAFF,TGTGCCAGCAGCGTACGGGGTTTGAACACTGAAGCTTTCTTT
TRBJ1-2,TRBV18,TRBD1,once,CASSPTRQGGATNYGYTF,TGTGCCAGCTCACCAACAAGACAGGGGGGCGCGACTAACTATGGCTACACCTTC